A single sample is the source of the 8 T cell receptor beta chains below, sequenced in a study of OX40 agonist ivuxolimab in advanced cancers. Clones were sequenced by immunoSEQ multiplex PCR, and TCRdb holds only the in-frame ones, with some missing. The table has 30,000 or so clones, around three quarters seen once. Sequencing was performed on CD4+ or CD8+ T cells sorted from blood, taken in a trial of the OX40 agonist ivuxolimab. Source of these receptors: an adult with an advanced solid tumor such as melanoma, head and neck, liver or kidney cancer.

The CDR3 protein is CASSLGEATNEKLFF. In DNA, the CDR3 is TGTGCCAGCAGCTTAGGCGAGGCAACTAATGAAAAACTGTTTTTT. This rearrangement joins TRBV7-9 to TRBJ1-4, with unresolved D. The germline V gene encodes CDR1 SEHNR and CDR2 FQNEAQ (reference sequence). V was trimmed by 1 base and J by 0 bases, leaving 6 bases between them. The CDR3 has 15 residues.

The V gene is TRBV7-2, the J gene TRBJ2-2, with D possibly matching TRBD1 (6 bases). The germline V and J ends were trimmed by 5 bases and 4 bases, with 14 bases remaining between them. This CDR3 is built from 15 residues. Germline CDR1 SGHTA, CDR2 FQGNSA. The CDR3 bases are TGTGCCAGCAGCGTACAGGGCTTAGGCACCGGGGAGCTGTTTTTT. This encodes CASSVQGLGTGELFF.

This CDR3 is CASSSAGWSGELFF. The CDR3 nucleotides are TGTGCCAGCAGTTCGGCAGGGTGGTCCGGGGAGCTGTTTTTT. V gene TRBV27 combines with J gene TRBJ2-2; possibly TRBD1 for D (5 bases). The CDR3 extends over 14 amino acids. Germline CDR1 is MNHEY and CDR2 is SMNVEV (reference sequence). V lost 4 bases to trimming and J lost 6 bases, with 12 bases between them.

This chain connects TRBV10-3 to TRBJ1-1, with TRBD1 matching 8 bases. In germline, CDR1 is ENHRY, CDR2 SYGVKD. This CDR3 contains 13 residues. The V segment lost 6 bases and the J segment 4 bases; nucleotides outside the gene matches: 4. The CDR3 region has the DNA TGTGCCATCAGGGACAGGGCCGGCACTGAAGCTTTCTTT. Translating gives CAIRDRAGTEAFF.

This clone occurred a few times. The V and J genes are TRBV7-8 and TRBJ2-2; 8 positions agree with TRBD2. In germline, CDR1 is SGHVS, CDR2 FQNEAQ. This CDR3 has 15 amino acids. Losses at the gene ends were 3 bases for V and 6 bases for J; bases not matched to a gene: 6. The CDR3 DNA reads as TGTGCCAGCAGCTTCGGGCGGGGGGAGGCCGGGGAGCTGTTTTTT. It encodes CASSFGRGEAGELFF.

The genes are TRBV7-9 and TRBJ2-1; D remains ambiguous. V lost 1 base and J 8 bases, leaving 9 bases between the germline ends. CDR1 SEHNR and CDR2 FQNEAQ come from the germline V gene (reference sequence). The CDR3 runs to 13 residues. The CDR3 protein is CASSLGFPDEQFF. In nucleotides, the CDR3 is TGTGCCAGCAGCTTAGGATTCCCAGATGAGCAGTTCTTC.

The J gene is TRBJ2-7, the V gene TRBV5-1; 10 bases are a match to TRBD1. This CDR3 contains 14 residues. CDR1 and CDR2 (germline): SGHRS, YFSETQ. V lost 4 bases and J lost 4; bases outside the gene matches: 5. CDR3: CASSPGQGLYEQYF. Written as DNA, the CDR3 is TGCGCCAGCAGCCCGGGACAGGGGTTGTACGAGCAGTACTTC.

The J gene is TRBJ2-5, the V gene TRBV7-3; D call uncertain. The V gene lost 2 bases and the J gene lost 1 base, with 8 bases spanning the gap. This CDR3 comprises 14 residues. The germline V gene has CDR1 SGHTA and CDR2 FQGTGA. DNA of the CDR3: TGTGCCAGCAGCTTATCCGCTAGCCAAGAGACCCAGTACTTC. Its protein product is CASSLSASQETQYF.